One TCR beta chain is described in this entry. The sample belongs to a study of technical replicates of blood from a few donors. CDR3 length equals 16 residues. Per the germline V gene, CDR1 is SEHNR and CDR2 is FQNEAQ (reference sequence). V was trimmed by 1 base and J by 3 bases, leaving 16 bases between them. Clones were read by immunoSEQ multiplex PCR, and TCRdb kept only the in-frame ones, dropping some. Among some 87,000 clones listed, 92% were seen once. The V call is TRBV7-9, the J call TRBJ2-7, with a weak D call TRBD2 (6 bases). The source is a human donor in good health. The specimen sequenced was T cells isolated from PBMCs. DNA of the CDR3: TGTGCCAGCAGCTTAGGTGGGGGTTGGGGGGTCTACGAGCAGTACTTC. Amino acid sequence: CASSLGGGWGVYEQYF.